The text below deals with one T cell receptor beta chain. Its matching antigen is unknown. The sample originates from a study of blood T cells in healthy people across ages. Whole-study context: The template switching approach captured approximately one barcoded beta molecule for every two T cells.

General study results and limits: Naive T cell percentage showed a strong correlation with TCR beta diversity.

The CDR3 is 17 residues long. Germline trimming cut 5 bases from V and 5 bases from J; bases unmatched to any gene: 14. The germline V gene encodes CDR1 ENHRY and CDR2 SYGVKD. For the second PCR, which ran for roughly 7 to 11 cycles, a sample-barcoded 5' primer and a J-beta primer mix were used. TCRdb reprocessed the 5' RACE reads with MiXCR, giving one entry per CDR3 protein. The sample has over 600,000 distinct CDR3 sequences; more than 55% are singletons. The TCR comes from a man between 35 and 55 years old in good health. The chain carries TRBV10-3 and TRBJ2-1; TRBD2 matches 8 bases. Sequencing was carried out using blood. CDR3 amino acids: CAISKYGLAVRDNEQFF. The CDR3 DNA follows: TGTGCCATCAGTAAATATGGACTAGCCGTCCGGGACAATGAGCAGTTCTTC.